This TCR beta chain emerged from a study of T cell responses to AZD1222 COVID-19 vaccine. Study-wide findings and caveats: Among vaccine-associated CD4 TCRs, coverage spanned spike, with dominance at 160-218 and 743-854. Repertoires were obtained only post-peak T cell response.

Points on this clone: Its antigen is undetermined.

Here immunoSEQ multiplex PCR was the method, and the copy in TCRdb shows in-frame clones only, minus some. Of roughly 100,000 clones listed, just over 90% were seen once; the top ten hold 1.3%. Sequences were derived from peripheral blood, sampled on day 0 of AZD1222 vaccination. The origin of this receptor is an adult in good health.

The CDR3 reads CASSRMTGTENEKLFF. In nucleotides, the CDR3 is TGTGCCAGCAGCCGTATGACCGGGACGGAAAATGAAAAACTGTTTTTT. The chain uses TRBV3-1 (or the pseudogene TRBV3-2) and TRBJ1-4; tentatively, D is TRBD1 (5 bases). The germline gives CDR1 LGHDT, CDR2 YNNKEL (reference sequence). V was pared by 4 bases and J by 5 bases, with 17 bases between. The CDR3 is made up of 16 amino acids.